This TCR beta chain was observed in a study of blood T cell repertoires in COVID-19. Study-level information: The analysed material was cDNA or gDNA that came from T cells, B-cell-depleted T cells, or PBMCs.

The CDR3 consists of 18 residues. Germline V gene lookup returns CDR1 SGHRS and CDR2 YFSETQ. With 2 bases clipped from V and 5 bases from J, the junction kept 18 bases outside the gene matches. Original processing notes: Amplification of reference gene primers provided the estimated nucleated cell counts. Only in-frame clones appear in the TCRdb table, and some are missing; sequencing was by immunoSEQ multiplex PCR. V, J and clone size derive from that table, while D and trimming were established from the DNA sequence. This repertoire shows over 120,000 clones, more than 70% found once; its top ten account for around 1.6%.

V is TRBV5-1 and J is TRBJ1-1; 7 positions agree with TRBD1. Sequencing used peripheral blood. The clonotype was recovered from a human donor in a cohort sampled during active COVID-19. CDR3 region: CASSLRTGKVVVGTEAFF. CDR3 nucleotides: TGCGCCAGCAGCTTAAGGACAGGAAAGGTTGTGGTAGGAACTGAAGCTTTCTTT.